This TCR beta chain was documented in a study of blood T cell repertoires in COVID-19. Profiling relied on immunoSEQ multiplex PCR, and the TCRdb table lists in-frame clones only, not all of them. The repertoire holds around 78,000 clones, just over 85% seen once, with about 11% in the top ten. Material for sequencing was peripheral blood. The receptor's source is a man in his sixties or seventies with active or convalescent COVID-19.

The CDR3 DNA sequence: TGTGCCAGCAGCAGAACCGGGACAGCGAACACCGGGGAGCTGTTTTTT. Translated, it gives CASSRTGTANTGELFF. The rearrangement links TRBV5-4 to TRBJ2-2; TRBD1 matches 7 bases. Per germline, CDR1 SGHNT and CDR2 YYREEE (reference sequence). V shed 4 bases and J 0 bases; nucleotides not matched to a gene: 6. This CDR3 has 16 amino acids.